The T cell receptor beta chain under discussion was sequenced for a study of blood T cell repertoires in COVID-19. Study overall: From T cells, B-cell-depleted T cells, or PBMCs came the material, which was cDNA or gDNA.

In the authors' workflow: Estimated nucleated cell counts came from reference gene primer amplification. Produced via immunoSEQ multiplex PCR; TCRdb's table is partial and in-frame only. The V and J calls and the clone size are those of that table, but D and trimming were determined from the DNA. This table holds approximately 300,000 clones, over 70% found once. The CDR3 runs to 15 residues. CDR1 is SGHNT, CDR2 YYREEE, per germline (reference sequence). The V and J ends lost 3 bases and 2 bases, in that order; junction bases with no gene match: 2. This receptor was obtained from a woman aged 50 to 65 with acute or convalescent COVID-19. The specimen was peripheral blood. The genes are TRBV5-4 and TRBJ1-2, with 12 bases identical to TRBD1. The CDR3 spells CASSWDRGRNYGYTF. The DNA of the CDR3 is TGTGCCAGCAGCTGGGACAGGGGGCGCAACTATGGCTACACCTTC. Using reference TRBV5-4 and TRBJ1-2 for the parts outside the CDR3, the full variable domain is ETGVTQSPTHLIKTRGQQVTLRCSSQSGHNTVSWYQQALGQGPQFIFQYYREEENGRGNFPPRFSGLQFPNYSSELNVNALELDDSALYLCASSWDRGRNYGYTFGSGTRLTVV.